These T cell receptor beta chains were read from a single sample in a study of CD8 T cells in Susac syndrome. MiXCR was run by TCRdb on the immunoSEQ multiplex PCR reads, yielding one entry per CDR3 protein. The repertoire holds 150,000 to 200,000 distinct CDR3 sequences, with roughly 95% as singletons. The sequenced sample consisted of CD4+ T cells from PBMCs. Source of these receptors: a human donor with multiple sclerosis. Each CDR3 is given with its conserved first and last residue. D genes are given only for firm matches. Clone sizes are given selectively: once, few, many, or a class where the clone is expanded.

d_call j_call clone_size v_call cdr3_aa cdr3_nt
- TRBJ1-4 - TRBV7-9 CAAGSRTANEKLFF TGTGCCGCGGGTTCCAGGACAGCTAATGAAAAACTGTTTTTT
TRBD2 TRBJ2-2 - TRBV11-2 CASSPTTSGYTGELFF TGTGCCAGCAGCCCGACGACTAGCGGATACACCGGGGAGCTGTTTTTT
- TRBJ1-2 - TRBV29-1 CSSLVGQNYGYTF TGCAGCTCCCTGGTCGGGCAGAACTATGGCTACACCTTC
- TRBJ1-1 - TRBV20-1 CSAWLTNTEAFF TGCAGTGCTTGGCTGACGAACACTGAAGCTTTCTTT
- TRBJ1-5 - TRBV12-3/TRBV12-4 CASSLATTDSNQPQHF TGTGCCAGCAGTTTAGCAACTACAGATAGCAATCAGCCCCAGCATTTT
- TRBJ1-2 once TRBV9 CASSVDPLGGYTF TGTGCCAGCAGCGTAGACCCCCTCGGTGGCTACACCTTC
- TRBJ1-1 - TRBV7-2 CASSGRFDTEAFF TGTGCCAGCAGCGGCCGTTTTGACACTGAAGCTTTCTTT
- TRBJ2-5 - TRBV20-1 CSARWGDQETQYF TGCAGTGCCAGGTGGGGAGATCAAGAGACCCAGTACTTC
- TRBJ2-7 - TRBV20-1 CSAPPSGSYEQYF TGCAGTGCACCCCCGAGTGGATCCTACGAGCAGTACTTC
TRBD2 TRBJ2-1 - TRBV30 CAWSTGLAGGNGQFF TGTGCCTGGAGTACGGGACTAGCGGGTGGAAATGGGCAGTTCTTC
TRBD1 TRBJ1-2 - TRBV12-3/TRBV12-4 CASSRDRGQTF TGTGCCAGCAGCAGAGACAGGGGCCAGACCTTC
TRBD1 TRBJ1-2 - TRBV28 CASSQAGGDGYTF TGTGCCAGCAGCCAAGCAGGGGGGGATGGCTACACCTTC
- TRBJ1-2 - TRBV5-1 CASSLADPGGYTF TGCGCCAGCAGCTTGGCCGACCCTGGGGGCTACACCTTC
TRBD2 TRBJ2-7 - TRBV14 CASSQVPSGRAYEQYF TGTGCCAGCAGCCAAGTACCTAGCGGGAGGGCCTACGAGCAGTACTTC
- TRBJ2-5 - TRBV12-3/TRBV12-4 CASTMWRARTQYF TGTGCCAGCACCATGTGGAGGGCCCGGACCCAGTACTTC
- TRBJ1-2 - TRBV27 CASSSVDGNYGYTF TGTGCCAGCAGTTCCGTAGATGGGAACTATGGCTACACCTTC
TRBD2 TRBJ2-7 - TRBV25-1 CASSESGRAKNEQYF TGTGCCAGCAGTGAGAGCGGGAGGGCCAAGAACGAGCAGTACTTC
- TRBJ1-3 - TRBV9 CASSVVGHRSGNTIYF TGTGCCAGCAGCGTAGTGGGACATAGGTCGGGAAACACCATATATTTT
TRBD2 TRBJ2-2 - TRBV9 CASKAGGQTGELFF TGTGCCAGCAAGGCGGGGGGGCAAACCGGGGAGCTGTTTTTT
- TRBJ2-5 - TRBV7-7 CASSSRPMETQYF TGTGCCAGCAGCTCCCGGCCGATGGAGACCCAGTACTTC
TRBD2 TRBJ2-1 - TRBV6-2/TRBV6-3 CASRRTSGQTYNEQFF TGTGCCAGCAGGAGAACTAGCGGCCAGACCTACAATGAGCAGTTCTTC
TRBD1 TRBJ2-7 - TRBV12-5 CASGLGQGVYEQYF TGTGCTAGTGGTTTGGGACAGGGAGTCTACGAGCAGTACTTC
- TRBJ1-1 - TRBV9 CASSVGPPDSYTEAFF TGTGCCAGCAGCGTAGGCCCCCCCGACAGTTACACTGAAGCTTTCTTT
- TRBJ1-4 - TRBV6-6 CASRLPGNEKLFF TGTGCCAGCAGGCTACCGGGTAATGAAAAACTGTTTTTT
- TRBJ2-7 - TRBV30 CASNRDSSSYEQYF TGTGCCTCTAACCGGGACTCGAGCTCCTACGAGCAGTACTTC
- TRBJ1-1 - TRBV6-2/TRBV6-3 CASSYGGALNTEAFF TGTGCCAGCAGTTACGGGGGGGCGCTTAACACTGAAGCTTTCTTT
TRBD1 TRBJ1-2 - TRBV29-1 CSVDGAPGQGWYGYTF TGCAGCGTTGACGGTGCTCCGGGACAGGGGTGGTATGGCTACACCTTC
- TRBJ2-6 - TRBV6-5 CASSYMRRNSGANVLTF TGTGCCAGCAGTTACATGAGACGGAACTCTGGGGCCAACGTCCTGACTTTC
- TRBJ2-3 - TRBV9 CASSGGSTDTQYF TGTGCCAGCAGTGGTGGTAGCACAGATACGCAGTATTTT
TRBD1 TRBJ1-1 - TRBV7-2 CASSFGQVNTEAFF TGTGCCAGCAGCTTCGGACAGGTAAACACTGAAGCTTTCTTT
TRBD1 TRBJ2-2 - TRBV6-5 CASRAQGGPGELFF TGTGCCAGCAGAGCACAGGGGGGTCCCGGGGAGCTGTTTTTT
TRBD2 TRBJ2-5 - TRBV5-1 CASSWGGSPQETQYF TGCGCCAGCAGCTGGGGGGGGTCGCCGCAAGAGACCCAGTACTTC
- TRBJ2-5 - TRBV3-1 CATRRGPLEETQYF TGTGCCACTCGCAGAGGTCCACTGGAAGAGACCCAGTACTTC
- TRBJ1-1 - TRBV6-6 CASRIQGNTEAFF TGTGCCAGCAGGATACAGGGGAACACTGAAGCTTTCTTT
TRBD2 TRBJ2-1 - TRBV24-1 CATSAAGTSGNNEQFF TGTGCCACCAGTGCTGCCGGGACTAGCGGTAACAATGAGCAGTTCTTC
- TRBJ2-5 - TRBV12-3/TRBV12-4 CASSRGAMETQYF TGTGCCAGCAGCCGGGGGGCAATGGAGACCCAGTACTTC
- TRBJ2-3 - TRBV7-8 CASSHFRRDTQYF TGTGCCAGCAGCCATTTTCGTAGGGATACGCAGTATTTT
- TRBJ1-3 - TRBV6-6 CASSYTWGAGNTIYF TGTGCCAGCAGTTATACCTGGGGAGCTGGAAACACCATATATTTT
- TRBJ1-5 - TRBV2 CASSVGQPQHF TGTGCCAGCAGTGTGGGTCAGCCCCAGCATTTT
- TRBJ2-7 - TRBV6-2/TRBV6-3 CAISVGGIEQYF TGTGCCATCTCCGTAGGGGGAATCGAGCAGTACTTC
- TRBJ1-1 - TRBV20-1 CSARVTANTEAFF TGCAGTGCTAGAGTGACAGCGAACACTGAAGCTTTCTTT
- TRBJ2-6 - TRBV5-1 CASSLQPSGANVLTF TGCGCCAGCAGCTTACAGCCCTCTGGGGCCAACGTCCTGACTTTC
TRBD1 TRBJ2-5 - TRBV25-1 CASSRQGAETQYF TGTGCCAGCAGTCGACAGGGGGCAGAGACCCAGTACTTC
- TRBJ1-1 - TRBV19 CASSIQTVMNTEAFF TGTGCCAGTAGTATACAGACAGTTATGAACACTGAAGCTTTCTTT
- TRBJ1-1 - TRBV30 CAWSGFEGNTEAFF TGTGCCTGGAGTGGGTTTGAGGGAAACACTGAAGCTTTCTTT
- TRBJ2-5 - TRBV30 CAWDPGLSQETQYF TGTGCCTGGGATCCGGGACTGAGCCAAGAGACCCAGTACTTC
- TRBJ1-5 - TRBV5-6 CASSLEGYSNQPQHF TGTGCCAGCAGCTTAGAAGGGTATAGCAATCAGCCCCAGCATTTT
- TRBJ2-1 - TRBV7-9 CASSLIGIHEQFF TGTGCCAGCAGCTTAATTGGGATCCATGAGCAGTTCTTC
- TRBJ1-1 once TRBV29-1 CSVEGSGGTEAFF TGCAGCGTTGAGGGCAGCGGGGGCACTGAAGCTTTCTTT
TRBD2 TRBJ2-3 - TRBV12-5 CASVPGSGAPTDTQYF TGTGCTAGTGTCCCGGGGAGCGGGGCACCCACAGATACGCAGTATTTT
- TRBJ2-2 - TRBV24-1 CATSDPRKGAGELFF TGTGCCACCAGTGATCCCCGTAAAGGGGCTGGGGAGCTGTTTTTT
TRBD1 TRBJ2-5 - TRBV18 CASSPPKGQGNSETQYF TGTGCCAGCTCACCACCAAAGGGACAGGGGAACTCGGAGACCCAGTACTTC
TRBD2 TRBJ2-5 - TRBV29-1 CSGLAGEETQYF TGCAGCGGGCTAGCGGGAGAAGAGACCCAGTACTTC
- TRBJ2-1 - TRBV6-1 CASSLTPGHGSYNEQFF TGTGCCAGCAGTCTTACCCCGGGACACGGCTCCTACAATGAGCAGTTCTTC
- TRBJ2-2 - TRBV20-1 CSARIGTLNTGELFF TGCAGTGCTAGAATCGGGACTCTGAACACCGGGGAGCTGTTTTTT
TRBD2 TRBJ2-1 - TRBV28 CASSASTSGSSYNEQFF TGTGCCAGCAGTGCTTCGACTAGCGGGAGCTCCTACAATGAGCAGTTCTTC
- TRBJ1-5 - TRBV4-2 CASSQEAGNQPQHF TGTGCCAGCAGCCAAGAAGCGGGCAATCAGCCCCAGCATTTT